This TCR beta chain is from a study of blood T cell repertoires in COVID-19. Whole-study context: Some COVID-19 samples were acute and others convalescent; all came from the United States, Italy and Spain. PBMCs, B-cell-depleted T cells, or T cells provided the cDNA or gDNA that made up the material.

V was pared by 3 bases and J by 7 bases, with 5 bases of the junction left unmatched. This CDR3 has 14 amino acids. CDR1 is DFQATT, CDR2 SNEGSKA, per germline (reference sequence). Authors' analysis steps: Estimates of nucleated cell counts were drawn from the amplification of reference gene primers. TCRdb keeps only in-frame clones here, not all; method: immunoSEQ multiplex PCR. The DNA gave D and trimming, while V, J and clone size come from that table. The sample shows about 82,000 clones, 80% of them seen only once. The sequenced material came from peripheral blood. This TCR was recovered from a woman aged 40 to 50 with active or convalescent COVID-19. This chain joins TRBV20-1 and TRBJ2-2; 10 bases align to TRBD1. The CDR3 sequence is CSASEDRGVGELFF. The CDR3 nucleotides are TGCAGTGCTAGTGAGGACAGGGGGGTCGGGGAGCTGTTTTTT.